This passage covers 27 T cell receptor beta chains from one sample sequenced in a study of STAT5B mutations in CD4+ large granular lymphocyte leukemia. Sequenced by immunoSEQ multiplex PCR; TCRdb stores in-frame clones only, minus some. The sample holds 20,000 to 25,000 clones, approximately 75% seen once. Sequenced: CD4+ T cells from blood buffy coats. These TCRs come from a human donor in good health.

J is TRBJ1-5 and V is TRBV2; perhaps TRBD1 as D (6 bases). Germline CDR1 is SNHLY and CDR2 is FYNNEI. This CDR3 comprises 13 residues. Trimming took 9 bases from V and 6 from J, leaving 15 bases between them. The CDR3 is CARRQDVGQPQHF. In DNA form, the CDR3 reads TGTGCCAGACGACAGGACGTGGGTCAGCCCCAGCATTTT.

The chain carries TRBV11-2 and TRBJ2-1; the D is unclear. The CDR3 has 14 amino acids. Between the trimmed V and J ends, which lost 0 bases and 10 bases, there was a span of 13 bases. CDR1 and CDR2 (germline): SGHAT, FQNNGV. CDR3 bases: TGTGCCAGCAGCTTAGATACGGGTCTGGGCGAGCAGTTCTTC. Translated: CASSLDTGLGEQFF.

CDR3 in amino acids: CASSQDEEAPKAFF. CDR3 in DNA: TGCGCCAGCAGCCAAGATGAGGAAGCTCCTAAAGCTTTCTTT. The V call is TRBV4-1, the J call TRBJ1-1; D unresolved. Germline V gene data show CDR1 as MGHRA and CDR2 as YSYEKL. There are 14 residues in the CDR3. The V end lost 0 bases, the J end lost 9 bases, and 14 bases lay between the germline ends.

The chain uses TRBV9 and TRBJ2-3; D is uncertain. Germline assignment: CDR1 SGDLS and CDR2 YYNGEE. CDR3 length equals 12 residues. Trimming removed 0 bases at V and 6 bases at J, with 5 bases between. CDR3 region: CASSVEADTQYF. The DNA for the CDR3 is TGTGCCAGCAGCGTAGAAGCGGATACGCAGTATTTT.

This rearrangement joins TRBV11-2 to TRBJ1-4; D unresolved. CDR3 length equals 15 residues. The germline CDR1 and CDR2 sequences are SGHAT and FQNNGV. Deletions cut 3 bases from V and 0 bases from J, with 8 bases between. The CDR3, as DNA: TGTGCCAGCAGCTTCCGATATGCAACTAATGAAAAACTGTTTTTT. Translating it yields CASSFRYATNEKLFF.

This chain connects TRBV29-1 to TRBJ1-1; D is perhaps TRBD1 (5 bases). Germline-derived CDR1 and CDR2 are SQVTM and ANQGSEA. The CDR3 extends over 12 amino acids. Trimming took 7 bases from V and 0 from J, leaving 9 bases between them. The CDR3 here is CSARQLNTEAFF. In DNA, the CDR3 is TGCAGCGCAAGACAGTTGAACACTGAAGCTTTCTTT.

The chain links TRBV5-5 to TRBJ1-1; 7 bases agree with TRBD1. V lost 4 bases to trimming and J lost 6 bases; unmatched junction nucleotides: 9. The germline V gene encodes CDR1 SGHKS and CDR2 YYEKEE (reference sequence). The CDR3 is 14 residues long. CDR3 sequence: CASSADDRAAEAFF. The CDR3 DNA is TGTGCCAGCAGCGCGGACGACAGGGCGGCTGAAGCTTTCTTT.

The J gene is TRBJ2-5, the V gene TRBV7-8; D is unclear. There are 13 residues in the CDR3. Germline CDR1 reads SGHVS; CDR2 reads FQNEAQ. The V and J ends lost 1 base and 5 bases respectively, with 8 bases between them. The chain's CDR3 is CASSLVGKETQYF. The CDR3 coding sequence is TGTGCCAGCAGCTTAGTTGGGAAGGAGACCCAGTACTTC.

V usage is TRBV4-1 and J usage is TRBJ2-1, with no clear D. Germline-derived CDR1 and CDR2 are MGHRA and YSYEKL. The CDR3 is 14 amino acids. V dropped 0 bases and J dropped 9 bases, with 12 bases sitting between them. The CDR3 loop is CASSQEGLDPEQFF. Here the CDR3 DNA reads TGCGCCAGCAGCCAAGAGGGTCTAGATCCTGAGCAGTTCTTC.

CDR3 DNA: TGCGCCAGCAGCGTATTCCGGGACAGGGGGACAGATACGCAGTATTTT. It encodes CASSVFRDRGTDTQYF. The chain is built from TRBV5-1 and TRBJ2-3; 11 bases agree with TRBD1. The CDR3 consists of 16 residues. The junction had 7 bases not matched to a gene; V was cut back by 4 bases and J by 3 bases. Looked up from germline, CDR1 is SGHRS and CDR2 is YFSETQ.

This chain uses TRBV27 with TRBJ2-1; D is possibly TRBD2 (6 bases). V was pared by 0 bases and J by 9 bases, with 15 bases between. The CDR3 sequence is 15 residues long. Germline lookup yields CDR1 MNHEY and CDR2 SMNVEV (reference sequence). This CDR3 reads CASSLSAASGGEQFF. CDR3 nucleotides: TGTGCCAGCAGTTTATCGGCGGCCTCCGGGGGTGAGCAGTTCTTC.

V is TRBV11-3 and J is TRBJ2-7; D remains ambiguous. With 1 base removed from V and 4 bases from J, the gap between germline ends came to 8 bases. This CDR3 comprises 13 residues. Germline CDR1 reads SGHNT; CDR2 reads YENEEA. CDR3 in DNA: TGTGCCAGCAGCTTAGTAGCTCAGTACGAGCAGTACTTC. Amino acid sequence: CASSLVAQYEQYF.

In DNA, the CDR3 is TGCAGCGTTGACCCACGGGAGGGCCCGACAGATACGCAGTATTTT. Protein product: CSVDPREGPTDTQYF. The chain combines TRBV29-1 with TRBJ2-3; 8 nucleotides agree with TRBD2. CDR1 is SQVTM, CDR2 ANQGSEA, per germline. V lost 3 bases and J lost 3; bases outside the gene matches: 8. CDR3 length: 15 amino acids.

Concerning this clone: The same CDR3 is also encoded by other DNA sequences in this sample. The chain is built from TRBV19 and TRBJ2-1; D gene uncertain. The V and J ends lost 9 bases and 0 bases respectively, with 9 bases between them. CDR1 is LNHDA, CDR2 SQIVND, per germline (reference sequence). The CDR3 runs 13 residues. The CDR3 spells CASRPSSYNEQFF. Here the CDR3 DNA reads TGTGCCAGCCGGCCCAGCTCCTACAATGAGCAGTTCTTC.

This clone was observed a few times. The rearrangement joins TRBV6-5 to TRBJ2-2; D not certain. Germline CDR1 and CDR2: MNHEY and SVGAGI. The CDR3 runs to 15 residues. The V and J ends lost 2 bases and 7 bases respectively, with 14 bases between them. CDR3 DNA: TGTGCCAGCAGTTACACCGAAGGGCTAGTCGGGGAGCTGTTTTTT. The encoded protein is CASSYTEGLVGELFF.

The chain employs TRBV25-1 and TRBJ2-1; no firm D call. Germline V lookup: CDR1 MGHDK, CDR2 SYGVNS. V was pared by 2 bases and J by 0 bases, with 8 bases between. This CDR3 has 15 residues. The CDR3 DNA reads TGTGCCAGCAGTGAAGCCAGGAGCTCCTACAATGAGCAGTTCTTC. Amino acid sequence: CASSEARSSYNEQFF.

V is TRBV6-5 and J is TRBJ1-2; maybe TRBD1 (6 bases). CDR3 length: 15 residues. V lost 10 bases to trimming and J lost 5 bases, with 23 bases between them. Germline loops: CDR1 MNHEY, CDR2 SVGAGI. The CDR3 protein is CATLNRESFSYGYTF. The CDR3 nucleotides are TGTGCCACCCTAAACAGGGAATCCTTTTCATATGGCTACACCTTC.

The chain recombines TRBV6-1 with TRBJ1-1; 8 nucleotides align to TRBD1. Per germline, CDR1 MNHNS and CDR2 SASEGT. The J segment lost 6 bases and the V segment lost 6 bases, leaving 9 bases of the junction unmatched. There are 14 residues in the CDR3. The CDR3 reads CASSPGQGKPEAFF. CDR3 bases: TGTGCCAGCAGCCCAGGACAGGGCAAACCTGAAGCTTTCTTT.

The chain uses TRBV7-9 and TRBJ2-7; D not certain. Germline CDR1 is SEHNR and CDR2 is FQNEAQ (reference sequence). Between the trimmed V and J ends, which lost 2 bases and 6 bases, there was a span of 8 bases. This CDR3 region has 12 residues. The CDR3 loop reads CASSLSYSEQYF. CDR3 nucleotide sequence: TGTGCCAGCAGCTTAAGCTACTCCGAGCAGTACTTC.

The chain recombines TRBV28 with TRBJ1-5; no reliable D call. The CDR3 length is 12 residues. Per the germline V gene, CDR1 is MDHEN and CDR2 is SYDVKM. V was cut by 6 bases and J by 9 bases, with 12 bases left in between. In DNA, the CDR3 is TGTGCCAGCAGGACGGCGGTGGGGCCCCAGCATTTT. It encodes CASRTAVGPQHF.

J is TRBJ2-7 and V is TRBV15; D gene ambiguous. Germline CDR1 is LNHNV and CDR2 is YYDKDF (reference sequence). This CDR3 comprises 13 residues. V lost 0 bases to trimming and J lost 7 bases, with 10 bases between them. Here the CDR3 DNA reads TGTGCCACCAGCAGAGATTTGATGCCGGAGCAGTACTTC. This sequence encodes CATSRDLMPEQYF.

The chain joins TRBV27 to TRBJ2-3; D perhaps matches TRBD2 (5 bases). The germline gives CDR1 MNHEY, CDR2 SMNVEV (reference sequence). V was cut by 8 bases and J by 6 bases, with 9 bases left in between. This CDR3 region has 11 residues. The CDR3, as DNA: TGTGCCAGCTTTAGGAGGGATACGCAGTATTTT. It translates to CASFRRDTQYF.

The V call is TRBV6-5, the J call TRBJ2-7, with D possibly TRBD2 on 5 matching bases. This CDR3 spans 16 amino acids. The V gene's germline CDR1 is MNHEY and CDR2 SVGAGI. V lost 0 bases and J 0 bases, leaving 12 bases between the germline ends. The DNA of the CDR3 is TGTGCCAGCAGTTACTCGGCTAGCAAGAACTCCTACGAGCAGTACTTC. The encoded protein is CASSYSASKNSYEQYF.

The chain recombines TRBV2 with TRBJ1-2; no clear D. The CDR3 covers 13 residues. Germline V CDR1 and CDR2: SNHLY, FYNNEI. V lost 6 bases, J lost 2 bases, and 10 bases lay in between. CDR3 bases: TGTGCCAGCAGGGCTTCCCAAAACTATGGCTACACCTTC. This translates into CASRASQNYGYTF.

The J gene is TRBJ2-3, the V gene TRBV11-2, with 7 bases that match TRBD2. The V gene end was trimmed by 0 bases and the J gene end by 3 bases; junction bases not matched to a gene: 3. The CDR3 runs to 15 residues. CDR1 is SGHAT, CDR2 FQNNGV, per germline. This CDR3 reads CASSLDGLETDTQYF. CDR3 sequence (DNA): TGTGCCAGCAGCTTAGATGGACTAGAAACAGATACGCAGTATTTT.

The chain employs TRBV5-1 and TRBJ1-4, with D maybe TRBD1 (6 bases). Germline-derived CDR1 and CDR2 are SGHRS and YFSETQ. The CDR3 runs 13 residues. Trimming cost V 5 bases and J 8 bases, with 13 bases left between them. CDR3 DNA: TGCGCCAGCAGACCACGGGGGCGGGAAAAACTGTTTTTT. Translation gives CASRPRGREKLFF.

CDR3 region: CASSLRWHDRISTDTQYF. The CDR3 nucleotides are TGCGCCAGCAGCTTGAGATGGCACGACAGGATTAGCACAGATACGCAGTATTTT. The gene calls are TRBV5-1 and TRBJ2-3; a possible D gene is TRBD1 (6 bases). This CDR3 contains 18 residues. The V end lost 1 base, the J end lost 0 bases, and 18 bases lay between the germline ends. Per germline, CDR1 SGHRS and CDR2 YFSETQ.